The 3 T cell receptor beta chains reported below all come from one sample, sequenced in a study of T cell responses to AZD1222 COVID-19 vaccine. Some clones are missing from TCRdb's copy, which holds only in-frame ones; the method was immunoSEQ multiplex PCR. The table includes around 90,000 clones, more than 70% detected once. Sample: peripheral blood, taken on day 0 of AZD1222 vaccination. The origin of the receptors is an adult in good health.

The genes are TRBV5-1 and TRBJ1-1; 9 bases match TRBD1. V shed 4 bases and J 1 base; nucleotides not matched to a gene: 11. The length of the CDR3 is 17 residues. Germline CDR1 and CDR2: SGHRS and YFSETQ. The CDR3 nucleotides read TGCGCCAGCAGCCCGTGGGGGCGACAGGGGGAGAACACTGAAGCTTTCTTT. It translates to CASSPWGRQGENTEAFF.

The V call is TRBV6-5, the J call TRBJ1-1, with D hard to call. CDR1 and CDR2 (germline): MNHEY, SVGAGI. The ends were cut back, 2 bases at V and 1 base at J, with 8 bases in the middle. The CDR3 has 14 residues. CDR3 sequence: CASSYRRPNTEAFF. The CDR3 DNA reads as TGTGCCAGCAGTTACCGGCGGCCGAACACTGAAGCTTTCTTT.

The genes are TRBV2 and TRBJ1-1; D gene unclear. The CDR3 has 15 amino acids. V lost 5 bases and J 0 bases, leaving 13 bases between the germline ends. Germline V CDR1 and CDR2: SNHLY, FYNNEI. The CDR3 bases are TGTGCCAGCAGTCCCGAAGGGATATTGAACACTGAAGCTTTCTTT. It encodes CASSPEGILNTEAFF.